Included here is one T cell receptor (beta chain) sequence, with context. The data are from a study of cytomegalovirus exposure and HLA in healthy donors. With 4 bases removed from V and 11 bases from J, the gap between germline ends came to 23 bases. The CDR3 loop spans 14 amino acids. Germline CDR1 is GTSNPN and CDR2 is SVGIG (reference sequence). Both 60 Vbeta primers and 13 Jbeta primers went into the PCR. Sequencing used immunoSEQ multiplex PCR; TCRdb keeps in-frame clones, though not all of them. The sample lists 200,000 to 250,000 clones, roughly 83% occurring once. This clonotype originated in a boy younger than 10 in good health and CMV-seronegative. V and J are TRBV30 and TRBJ1-1; D is possibly TRBD1 (5 bases). The source material was PBMCs. The CDR3 DNA reads TGTGCCTGGACCCTCGGGGGGGGTACACTGATGGCTTTCTTT. As protein: CAWTLGGGTLMAFF.